The clone carrying this T cell receptor (beta chain) was seen more than once but under ten times. Its antigen is not known. This entry comes from a study of T-cell memory formation after mild COVID-19. Study-wide background: The two donors had largely donor-specific TCR clusters. Study results and limitations: The authors left the SARS-CoV-2 specificity of second-wave clones peaking on day 37 unconfirmed. Pre-infection memory carried some responding clones, suggesting that cross-reactive memory joined.

TCR alpha and TCR beta cDNA libraries with sample barcodes and UMIs came from 5'RACE using constant-segment primers. TCRdb recomputed calls from the 5' RACE reads with MiXCR, one row per CDR3 protein. The table includes fewer than 350,000 distinct CDR3 sequences, around a sixth detected once. Losses at the gene ends were 3 bases for V and 7 bases for J; bases not matched to a gene: 12. Germline V gene data show CDR1 as SGHDN and CDR2 as FVKESK. This CDR3 has 18 amino acids. The rearrangement uses TRBV14 and TRBJ2-1, with TRBD2 matching 13 bases. This clonotype was obtained from a man younger than 35 who had mild COVID-19 (a few samples of this study predate the infection). Cell type and time point are not known. Sequencing used PBMCs or a T cell subset sorted from them (not recorded which). The CDR3 bases are TGTGCCAGCAGCCATGCGTCCGGGACTAGCGGGGCCCGTAATGAGCAGTTCTTC. Translated, it gives CASSHASGTSGARNEQFF.